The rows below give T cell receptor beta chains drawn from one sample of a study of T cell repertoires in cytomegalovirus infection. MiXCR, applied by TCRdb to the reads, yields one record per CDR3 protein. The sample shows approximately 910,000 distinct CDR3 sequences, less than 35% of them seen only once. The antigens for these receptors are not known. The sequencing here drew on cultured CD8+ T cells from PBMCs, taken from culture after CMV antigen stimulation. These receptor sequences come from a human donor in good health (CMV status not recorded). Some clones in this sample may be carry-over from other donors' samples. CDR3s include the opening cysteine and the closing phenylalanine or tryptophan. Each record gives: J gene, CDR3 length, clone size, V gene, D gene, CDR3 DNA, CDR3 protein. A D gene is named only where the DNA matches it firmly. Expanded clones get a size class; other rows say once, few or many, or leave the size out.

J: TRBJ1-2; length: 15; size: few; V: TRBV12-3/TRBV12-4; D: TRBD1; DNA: TGTGCCAGCAGTCCCTTACAGGGGCTTAACTATGGCTACACCTTC; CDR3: CASSPLQGLNYGYTF
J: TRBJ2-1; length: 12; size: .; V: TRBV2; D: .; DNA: TGTGCCAGCCTGGAATCTCGGAATGAGCAGTTCTTC; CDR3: CASLESRNEQFF
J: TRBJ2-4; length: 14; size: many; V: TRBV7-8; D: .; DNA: TGTGCCAGCAGCCTCCGACTGGGTGAAGACATTCAGTACTTC; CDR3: CASSLRLGEDIQYF
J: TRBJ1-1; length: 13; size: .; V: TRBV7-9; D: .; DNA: TGTGCCAGCAGCTCCTCAGTGAACACTGAAGCTTTCTTT; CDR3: CASSSSVNTEAFF
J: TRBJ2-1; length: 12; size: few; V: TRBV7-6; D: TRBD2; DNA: TGTGCATCTGGGGAGGGTCACACTGAGCAGTTCTTC; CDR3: CASGEGHTEQFF
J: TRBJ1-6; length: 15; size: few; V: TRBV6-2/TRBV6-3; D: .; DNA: TGTGCCAGCAGTTACTCGCAGGGTACTAATTCACCCCTCCACTTT; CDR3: CASSYSQGTNSPLHF
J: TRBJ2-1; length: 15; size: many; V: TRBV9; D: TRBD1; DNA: TGTGCCAGCAGCGTCGGGACAGGGTCCTACAATGAGCAGTTCTTC; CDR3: CASSVGTGSYNEQFF
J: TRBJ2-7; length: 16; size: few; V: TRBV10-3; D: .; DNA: TGTGCCATCAGGGGCCGTCGGGGCCGAGACGAATACGAGCAGTACTTC; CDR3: CAIRGRRGRDEYEQYF
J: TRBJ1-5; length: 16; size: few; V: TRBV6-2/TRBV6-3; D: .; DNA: TGTGCCAGCAGTTCCGGGCCGATGGTATTCAATCAGCCCCAGCATTTT; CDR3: CASSSGPMVFNQPQHF
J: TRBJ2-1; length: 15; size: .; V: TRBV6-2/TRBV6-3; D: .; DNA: TGTGCCAGCAGTTCCACACCCGGAACCTACAATGAGCAGTTCTTC; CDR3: CASSSTPGTYNEQFF
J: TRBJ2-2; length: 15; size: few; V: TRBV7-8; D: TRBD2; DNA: TGTGCCAGCAGCCCAGGACTAGCGAGCACCGGGGAGCTGTTTTTT; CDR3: CASSPGLASTGELFF
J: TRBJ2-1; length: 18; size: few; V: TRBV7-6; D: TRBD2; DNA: TGTGCCAGCAGCTTTAGCCGACTAGCGCTTTCCTCCTACAATGAGCAGTTCTTC; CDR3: CASSFSRLALSSYNEQFF
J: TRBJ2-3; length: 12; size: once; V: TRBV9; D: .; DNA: TGTGTCAGCAGCGGAGAAACAGATACGCAGTATTTT; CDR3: CVSSGETDTQYF
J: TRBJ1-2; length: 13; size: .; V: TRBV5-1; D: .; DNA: TGCGCCAGCAGTAGGGATTTTAACTATGGCTACACCTTC; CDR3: CASSRDFNYGYTF
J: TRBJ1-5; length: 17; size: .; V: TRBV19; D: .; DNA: TGTGCCAGTAGTATTACCTCCTGGACATATAGCAATCAGCCCCAGCATTTT; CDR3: CASSITSWTYSNQPQHF
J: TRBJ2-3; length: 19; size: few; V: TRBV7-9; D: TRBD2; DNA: TGTGCCAGCCGACCCCGACTAGCGGGGGCCCTACTAACCACAGATACGCAGTATTTT; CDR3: CASRPRLAGALLTTDTQYF
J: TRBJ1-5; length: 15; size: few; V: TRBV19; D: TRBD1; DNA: TGTGCCAGTACTTGGGGACAGTCTCCTAATCAGCCCCAGCATTTT; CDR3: CASTWGQSPNQPQHF
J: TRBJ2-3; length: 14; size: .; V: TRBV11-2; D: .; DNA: TGTGCCAGCAGCTTATGGGGTCCCGAAGATACGCAGTATTTT; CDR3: CASSLWGPEDTQYF
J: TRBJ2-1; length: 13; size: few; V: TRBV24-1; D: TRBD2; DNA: TGTGCCACCAGTGAGCCTCCGGGACTAGGTCTGTTCTTC; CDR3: CATSEPPGLGLFF
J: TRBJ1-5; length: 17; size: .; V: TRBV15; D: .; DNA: TGTGCCACCAGCACTCCACCCCGGGACGGCCCCCAGGAGCCCCAGCATTTT; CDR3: CATSTPPRDGPQEPQHF
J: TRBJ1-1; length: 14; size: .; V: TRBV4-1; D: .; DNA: TGCGCCAGCAGCCTAGGAGGGGAGATCACTGAAGCTTTCTTT; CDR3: CASSLGGEITEAFF
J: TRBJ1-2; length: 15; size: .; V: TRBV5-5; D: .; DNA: TGTGCCAGCAGCTTGGTAAGGGGGAGCGTCTATGGCTACACCTTC; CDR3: CASSLVRGSVYGYTF
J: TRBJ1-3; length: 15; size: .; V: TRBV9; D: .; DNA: TGTGCCAGCAGCGCCCAGGACTTGATTGGGAACACCATATATTTT; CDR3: CASSAQDLIGNTIYF
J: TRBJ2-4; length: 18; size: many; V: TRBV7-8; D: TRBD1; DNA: TGTGCCAGCAGCTTAAAACAACAGGGGCCTAGGTCCAAAAACATTCAGTACTTC; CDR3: CASSLKQQGPRSKNIQYF
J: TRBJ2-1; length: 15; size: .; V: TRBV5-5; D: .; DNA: TGTGCCAGCAGCTTGTATCCGGGGACCTACAATGAGCAGTTCTTC; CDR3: CASSLYPGTYNEQFF
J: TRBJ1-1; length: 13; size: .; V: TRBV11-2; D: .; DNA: TGTGCCAACAGCGGGACCATTGGGGGGGAAGCTTTCTTT; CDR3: CANSGTIGGEAFF
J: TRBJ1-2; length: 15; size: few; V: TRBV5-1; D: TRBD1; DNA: TGCGCCAGCAGCTCTCCTCCGGACAGGGAAGGGGGCTACACCTTC; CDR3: CASSSPPDREGGYTF
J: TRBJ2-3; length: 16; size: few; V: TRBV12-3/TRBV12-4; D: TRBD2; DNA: TGTGCCAGCAATCCCCGGCGGGGGGGCATGACAGATACGCAGTATTTT; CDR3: CASNPRRGGMTDTQYF
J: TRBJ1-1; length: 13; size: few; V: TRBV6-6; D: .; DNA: TGTGCCAGCAGTTACCAGGCAAACCTCGAAGCTTTCTTT; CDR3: CASSYQANLEAFF
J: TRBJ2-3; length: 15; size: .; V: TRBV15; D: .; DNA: TGTGCCACCAGCAGGTACGGGTTGGAGACAGATACGCAGTATTTT; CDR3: CATSRYGLETDTQYF
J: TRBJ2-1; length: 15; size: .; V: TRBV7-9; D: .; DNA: TGTGCCAGCAGCTTAAGGTCAAGGACGGACAATGAGCAGTTCTTC; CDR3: CASSLRSRTDNEQFF
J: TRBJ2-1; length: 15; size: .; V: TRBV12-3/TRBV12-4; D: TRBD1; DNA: TGTGCCAGCAGTCCCCTACAGGGGACCCTAACTGAGCAGTTCTTC; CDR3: CASSPLQGTLTEQFF
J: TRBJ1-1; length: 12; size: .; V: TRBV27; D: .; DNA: TGTGCCAGCAGCTCTCCCGGACGAGAAGCTTTCTTT; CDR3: CASSSPGREAFF
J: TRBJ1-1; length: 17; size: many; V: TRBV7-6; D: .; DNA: TGTGCCAGCAGCTTAGTTTCCCCTACAAACATGAACACTGAAGCTTTCTTT; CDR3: CASSLVSPTNMNTEAFF
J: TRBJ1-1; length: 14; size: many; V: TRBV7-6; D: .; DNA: TGTGCCAGCACCCGGCCAGGGTCGAACACTGAAGCTTTCTTT; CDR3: CASTRPGSNTEAFF
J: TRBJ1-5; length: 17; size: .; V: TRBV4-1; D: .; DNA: TGCGCCAGCAGCCAGACACCGGGAGACCTAATCAATCAGCCCCAGCATTTT; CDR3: CASSQTPGDLINQPQHF
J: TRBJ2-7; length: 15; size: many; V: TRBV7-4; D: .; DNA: TGTGCCAGCAGCTTGCCGCCCACGAACTCCTACGAGCAGTACTTC; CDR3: CASSLPPTNSYEQYF
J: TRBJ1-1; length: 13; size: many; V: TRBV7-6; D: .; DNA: TGTGCCAGCAGCTACCAAAGTTACACTGAAGCTTTCTTT; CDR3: CASSYQSYTEAFF
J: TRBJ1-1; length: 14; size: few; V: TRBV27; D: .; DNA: TGTGCCAGCAGCCGCGGGACATCGAACACTGAAGCTTTCTTT; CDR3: CASSRGTSNTEAFF
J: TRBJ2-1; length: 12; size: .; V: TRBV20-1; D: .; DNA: TGCAGCTTAAGGATACAGGTGACGGAGCAGTTCTTC; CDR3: CSLRIQVTEQFF
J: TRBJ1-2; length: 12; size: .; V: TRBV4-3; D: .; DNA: TGCGCCAGCAGCCGCTACGGGGGTGGCTACACCTTC; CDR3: CASSRYGGGYTF
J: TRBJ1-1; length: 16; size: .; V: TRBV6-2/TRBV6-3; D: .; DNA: TGTGCCAGCACCCCTATCGGTTGGGGGCAGGACACTGAAGCTTTCTTT; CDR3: CASTPIGWGQDTEAFF
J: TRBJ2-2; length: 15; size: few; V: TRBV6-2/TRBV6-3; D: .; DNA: TGTGCCAGCAGTTGGACGGGTGCGAACACCGGGGAGCTGTTTTTT; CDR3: CASSWTGANTGELFF
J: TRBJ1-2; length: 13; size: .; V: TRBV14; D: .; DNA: TGTGCCAGCAGCCAAGATAGGACCAGTGGCTACACCTTC; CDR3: CASSQDRTSGYTF
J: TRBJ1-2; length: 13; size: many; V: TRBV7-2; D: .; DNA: TGTGCCAGCACGAAGACCGCCGTGGATGGCTACACCTTC; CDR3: CASTKTAVDGYTF
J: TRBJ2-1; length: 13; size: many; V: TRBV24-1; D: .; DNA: TGTGCCACCAGTACCCCGGCGAGCGATGAGCAGTTCTTC; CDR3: CATSTPASDEQFF
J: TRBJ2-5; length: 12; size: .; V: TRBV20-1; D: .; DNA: TGCAGTGCTAGTATCCTTCAAGAGACCCAGTACTTC; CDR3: CSASILQETQYF
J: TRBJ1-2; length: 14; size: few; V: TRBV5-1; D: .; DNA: TGCGCCAGCAGCTTGGGGCAGGGGCCGGAGGGCTACACCTTC; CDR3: CASSLGQGPEGYTF
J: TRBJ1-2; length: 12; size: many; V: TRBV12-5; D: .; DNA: TGTGCTAGTGGTACCCCCGGGACCGGCTACACCTTC; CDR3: CASGTPGTGYTF
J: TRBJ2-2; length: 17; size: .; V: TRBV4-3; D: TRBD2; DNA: TGCGCCAGTAGCCACGAAGCGGGGGGGCCTCGGACCGGGGAGCTGTTTTTT; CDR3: CASSHEAGGPRTGELFF
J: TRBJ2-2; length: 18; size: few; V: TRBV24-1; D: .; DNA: TGTGCCACCAGCGGGAAGATGGACACCCCAAGAGGACTAGGGGAGCTGTTTTTT; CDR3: CATSGKMDTPRGLGELFF
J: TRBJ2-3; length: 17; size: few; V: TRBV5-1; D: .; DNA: TGCGCCAGCAGCTTGGCCACTTTATCCCTATTCACAGATACGCAGTATTTT; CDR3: CASSLATLSLFTDTQYF
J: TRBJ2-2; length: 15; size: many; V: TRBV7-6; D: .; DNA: TGTGCCAGCAGCTTAAACAGGGACGCTCGCGGGGAGCTGTTTTTT; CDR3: CASSLNRDARGELFF
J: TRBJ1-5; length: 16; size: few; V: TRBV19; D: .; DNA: TGTGCCAGTAGTACCTATGGCGGGTCGCGGAATCAGCCCCAGCATTTT; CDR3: CASSTYGGSRNQPQHF
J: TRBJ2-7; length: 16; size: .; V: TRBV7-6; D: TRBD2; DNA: TGTGCCAGCAGCTTTTCTAGCGGGGGTACTTCCTACGAGCAGTACTTC; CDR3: CASSFSSGGTSYEQYF
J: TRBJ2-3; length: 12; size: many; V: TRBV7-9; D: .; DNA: TGTGCCAGCAGCTTAGTAGCAGATACGCAGTATTTT; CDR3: CASSLVADTQYF
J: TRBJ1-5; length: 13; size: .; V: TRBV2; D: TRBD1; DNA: TGTGCCAGCGGACAGGGGGCGAATCAGCCCCAGCATTTT; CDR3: CASGQGANQPQHF
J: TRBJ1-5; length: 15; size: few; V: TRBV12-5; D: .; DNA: TGTGCTAGTGGTTTGGTAGGGGACGTAAATCAGCCCCAGCATTTT; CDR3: CASGLVGDVNQPQHF
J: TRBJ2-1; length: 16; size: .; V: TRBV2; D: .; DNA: TGTGCCAGCAGTGAAGCCGGACAGAGCTCCTACAATGAGCAGTTCTTC; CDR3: CASSEAGQSSYNEQFF
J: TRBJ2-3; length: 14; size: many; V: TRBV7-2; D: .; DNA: TGTGCCAGCAGCTCCCCAGCGGGCACAGATACGCAGTATTTT; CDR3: CASSSPAGTDTQYF